The T cell receptor beta chain described here comes from a study of molecular identifiers for immune sequencing clone quantification. This clonotype was counted at least ten times. The V gene lost 7 bases and the J gene lost 4 bases, with 11 bases spanning the gap. The CDR3 has 11 residues. CDR1 and CDR2 from the germline V gene are SQVTM and ANQGSEA. One entry per CDR3 protein, called by TCRdb with MiXCR from the PCR reads. Of roughly 300,000 distinct CDR3 sequences detected, 24% appear once; the ten largest clones hold about 0.7%. The receptor was isolated from a human donor in good health. Some libraries in this study had Jurkat cell RNA spiked in. Input material: naive CD8+ T cells from blood, with Jurkat cell RNA spiked in. Subset specified: FACS-sorted CD8+CD4-CCR7+CD45RA+ naive T cells. The chain joins TRBV29-1 to TRBJ2-7; D gene ambiguous. The CDR3 nucleotides are TGCAGCGGGTTTATGGGGTACGAGCAGTACTTC. It specifies CSGFMGYEQYF.